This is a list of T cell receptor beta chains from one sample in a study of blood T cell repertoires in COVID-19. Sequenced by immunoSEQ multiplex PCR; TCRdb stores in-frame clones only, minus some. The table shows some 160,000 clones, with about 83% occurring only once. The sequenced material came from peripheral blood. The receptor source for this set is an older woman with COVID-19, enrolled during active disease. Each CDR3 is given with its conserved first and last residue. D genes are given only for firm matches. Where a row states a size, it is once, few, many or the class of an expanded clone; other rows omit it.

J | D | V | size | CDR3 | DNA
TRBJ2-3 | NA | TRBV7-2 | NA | CASSYRGGPTDTQYF | TGTGCCAGCAGTTATAGGGGTGGGCCCACAGATACGCAGTATTTT
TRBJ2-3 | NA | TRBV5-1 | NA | CASSLPSTDTQYF | TGCGCCAGCAGCTTGCCTAGCACAGATACGCAGTATTTT
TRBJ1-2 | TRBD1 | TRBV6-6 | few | CASSSLDRAYYGYTF | TGTGCCAGCAGTTCCTTGGACAGGGCCTACTATGGCTACACCTTC
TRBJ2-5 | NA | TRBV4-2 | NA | CASSPGGRETQYF | TGTGCCAGCAGCCCGGGGGGCCGGGAGACCCAGTACTTC
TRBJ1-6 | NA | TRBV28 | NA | CASATAPGNSPLHF | TGTGCCAGCGCGACCGCCCCGGGTAATTCACCCCTCCACTTT
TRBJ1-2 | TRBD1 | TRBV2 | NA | CASSQQGAANYGYTF | TGTGCCAGCAGTCAACAGGGGGCGGCTAACTATGGCTACACCTTC
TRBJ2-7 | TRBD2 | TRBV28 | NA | CASTTGLGSYEQYF | TGTGCCAGCACCACTGGACTAGGTTCCTACGAGCAGTACTTC
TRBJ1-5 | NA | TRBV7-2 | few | CASSLARAGGPQHF | TGTGCCAGCAGCTTAGCGCGCGCCGGGGGGCCCCAGCATTTT
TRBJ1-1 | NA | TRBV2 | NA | CASSGGGTEAFF | TGTGCCAGCAGTGGAGGGGGCACTGAAGCTTTCTTT
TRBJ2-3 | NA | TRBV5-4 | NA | CASSPENRPHTDTQYF | TGTGCCAGCAGCCCGGAGAACCGACCTCACACAGATACGCAGTATTTT
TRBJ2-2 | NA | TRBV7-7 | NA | CASSLRGTGELFF | TGTGCCAGCAGCTTAAGGGGAACCGGGGAGCTGTTTTTT
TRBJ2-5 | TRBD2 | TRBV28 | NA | CASSAGLAGKETQYF | TGTGCCAGCAGTGCGGGACTAGCGGGGAAAGAGACCCAGTACTTC
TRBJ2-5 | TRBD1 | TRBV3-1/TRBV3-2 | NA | CASRPPTGGRETQYF | TGTGCCAGCAGACCGCCTACAGGGGGCAGGGAGACCCAGTACTTC
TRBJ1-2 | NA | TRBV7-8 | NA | CASSLAQGNYGYTF | TGTGCCAGCAGCTTAGCCCAGGGGAACTATGGCTACACCTTC
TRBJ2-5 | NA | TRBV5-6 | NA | CASSLQGIQETQYF | TGTGCCAGCAGCCTCCAGGGAATTCAAGAGACCCAGTACTTC
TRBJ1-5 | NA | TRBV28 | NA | CASSFPGNQPQHF | TGTGCCAGCAGTTTCCCAGGGAATCAGCCCCAGCATTTT
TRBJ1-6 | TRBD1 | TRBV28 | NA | CASKGDRGNSPLHF | TGTGCCAGCAAAGGGGACAGGGGAAATTCACCCCTCCACTTT
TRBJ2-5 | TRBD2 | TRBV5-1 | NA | CASSLAGSGVEETQYF | TGCGCCAGCAGCTTGGCCGGTAGCGGGGTTGAAGAGACCCAGTACTTC
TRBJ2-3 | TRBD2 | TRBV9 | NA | CASSVVAGGFTDTQYF | TGTGCCAGCAGCGTAGTAGCGGGGGGTTTCACAGATACGCAGTATTTT
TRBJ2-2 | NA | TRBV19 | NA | CASSIRRGTNTGELFF | TGTGCCAGTAGTATTAGGCGGGGAACGAACACCGGGGAGCTGTTTTTT
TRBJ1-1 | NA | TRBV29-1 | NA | CSVEGGGNTEAFF | TGCAGCGTTGAAGGAGGTGGGAACACTGAAGCTTTCTTT
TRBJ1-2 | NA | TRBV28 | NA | CASRVRGKNYGYTF | TGTGCCAGCAGGGTCAGGGGAAAGAACTATGGCTACACCTTC
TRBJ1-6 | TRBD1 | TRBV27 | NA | CASSPDWTGNSPLHF | TGTGCCAGCAGTCCTGACTGGACAGGTAATTCACCCCTCCACTTT
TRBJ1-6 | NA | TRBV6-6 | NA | CASLQGFAYNSPLHF | TGTGCCAGCCTACAGGGTTTCGCCTATAATTCACCCCTCCACTTT
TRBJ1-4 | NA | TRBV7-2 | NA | CASGVGHSGEKLFF | TGTGCCAGTGGAGTGGGACACAGTGGAGAAAAACTGTTTTTT
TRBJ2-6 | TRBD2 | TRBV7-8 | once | CASSLLGLAGGSGANVLTF | TGTGCCAGCAGCCTACTAGGACTAGCGGGGGGTTCTGGGGCCAACGTCCTGACTTTC
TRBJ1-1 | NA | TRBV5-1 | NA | CASSYVDTNTEAFF | TGCGCCAGCAGCTACGTCGACACGAACACTGAAGCTTTCTTT
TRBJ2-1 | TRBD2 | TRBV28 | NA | CASRFGLAGNEQFF | TGTGCCAGTAGGTTTGGACTAGCGGGGAATGAGCAGTTCTTC
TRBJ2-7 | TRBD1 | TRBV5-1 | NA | CASSMDRASYEQYF | TGCGCCAGCAGCATGGACAGGGCCTCCTACGAGCAGTACTTC
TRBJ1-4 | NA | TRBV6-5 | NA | CASSRGENEKLFF | TGTGCCAGCAGTAGGGGCGAGAATGAAAAACTGTTTTTT
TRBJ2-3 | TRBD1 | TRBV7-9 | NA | CASSRGTGVDTQYF | TGTGCCAGCAGCCGGGGGACAGGGGTCGATACGCAGTATTTT
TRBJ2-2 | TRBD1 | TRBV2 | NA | CASSPGGQNTGELFF | TGTGCCAGCAGTCCAGGGGGCCAGAACACCGGGGAGCTGTTTTTT
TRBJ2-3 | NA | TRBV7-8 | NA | CASSLEEGGSTDTQYF | TGTGCCAGCAGCTTAGAGGAAGGGGGTAGCACAGATACGCAGTATTTT
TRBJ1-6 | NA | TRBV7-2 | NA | CASSLGDSHNSPLHF | TGTGCCAGCAGCTTAGGGGACTCTCATAATTCACCCCTCCACTTT
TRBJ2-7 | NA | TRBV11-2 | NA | CASSLGPQGAYEQYF | TGTGCCAGCAGCTTAGGCCCACAGGGAGCCTACGAGCAGTACTTC
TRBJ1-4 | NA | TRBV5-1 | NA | CASSLSLGEKLFF | TGCGCCAGCAGCTTGTCACTAGGGGAAAAACTGTTTTTT
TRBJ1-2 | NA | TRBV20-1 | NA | CSASSGQFYGYTF | TGCAGTGCTAGTTCAGGACAGTTCTATGGCTACACCTTC
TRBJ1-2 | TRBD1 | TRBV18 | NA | CASSPPDRGGYTF | TGTGCCAGCTCACCACCGGACAGGGGTGGCTACACCTTC
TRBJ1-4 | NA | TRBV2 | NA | CASIDRATNEKLFF | TGTGCCAGCATAGACAGAGCAACTAATGAAAAACTGTTTTTT
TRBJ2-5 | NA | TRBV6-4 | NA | CASSEGGGGRETQYF | TGTGCCAGCAGTGAAGGTGGCGGGGGCCGAGAGACCCAGTACTTC
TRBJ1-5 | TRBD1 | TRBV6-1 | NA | CASRTQGKGNQPQHF | TGTGCCAGCAGAACACAGGGGAAGGGTAATCAGCCCCAGCATTTT
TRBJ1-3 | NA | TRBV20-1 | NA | CSASQQGAGNTIYF | TGCAGTGCTAGTCAACAGGGTGCGGGAAACACCATATATTTT
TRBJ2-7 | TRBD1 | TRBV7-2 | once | CASSFGQGASYEQYF | TGTGCCAGCAGCTTCGGACAGGGGGCTTCGTACGAGCAGTACTTC
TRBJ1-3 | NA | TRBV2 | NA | CASRGGNSGNTIYF | TGTGCCAGCAGGGGCGGGAACTCTGGAAACACCATATATTTT
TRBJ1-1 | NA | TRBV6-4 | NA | CASSDSDRDTEAFF | TGTGCCAGCAGTGACTCGGACAGAGACACTGAAGCTTTCTTT
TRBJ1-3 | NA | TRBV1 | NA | CTSSQVGRGPGNTIYF | TGCACCAGCAGCCAAGTCGGCAGGGGGCCTGGAAACACCATATATTTT
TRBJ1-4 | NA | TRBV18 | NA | CASSPLNEKLFF | TGTGCCAGCTCACCTCTCAATGAAAAACTGTTTTTT
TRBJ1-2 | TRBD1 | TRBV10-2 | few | CASSGQGGYGYTF | TGCGCCAGCAGCGGACAGGGCGGGTATGGCTACACCTTC
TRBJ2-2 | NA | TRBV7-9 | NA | CASSFNRDTGELFF | TGTGCCAGCAGCTTTAATCGGGACACCGGGGAGCTGTTTTTT
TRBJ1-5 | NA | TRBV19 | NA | CASSRLGPRQSPHF | TGTGCCAGTAGCCGATTGGGGCCTCGACAGAGCCCGCATTTT
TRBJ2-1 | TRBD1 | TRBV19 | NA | CASRKGQYNEQFF | TGTGCCAGTAGGAAGGGACAGTACAATGAGCAGTTCTTC
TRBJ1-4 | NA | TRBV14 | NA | CASSRGLDEKLFF | TGTGCCAGCAGCCGTGGACTGGATGAAAAACTGTTTTTT
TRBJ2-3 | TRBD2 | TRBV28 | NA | CASSPTSGGADTQYF | TGTGCCAGCAGTCCGACTAGCGGGGGGGCAGATACGCAGTATTTT
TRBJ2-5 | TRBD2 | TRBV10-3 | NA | CAISESLRGGRRETQYF | TGTGCCATCAGTGAGTCGTTGCGGGGGGGCCGACGAGAGACCCAGTACTTC
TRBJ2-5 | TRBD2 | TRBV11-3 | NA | CASSTATSGGETQYF | TGTGCCAGCAGCACAGCGACTAGCGGGGGTGAGACCCAGTACTTC